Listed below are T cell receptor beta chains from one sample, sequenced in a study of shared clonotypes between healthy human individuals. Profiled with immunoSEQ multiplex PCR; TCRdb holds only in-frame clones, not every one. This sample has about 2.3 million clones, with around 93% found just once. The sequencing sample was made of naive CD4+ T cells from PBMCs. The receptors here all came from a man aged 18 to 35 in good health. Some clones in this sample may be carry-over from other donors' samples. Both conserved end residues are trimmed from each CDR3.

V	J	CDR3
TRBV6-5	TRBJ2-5	ASSPRTGYQETQY
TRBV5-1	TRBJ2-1	ASSGGTGRNEQF
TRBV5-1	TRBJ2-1	ASSTAGDLVYNEQF
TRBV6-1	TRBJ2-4	ASSFKNIQY
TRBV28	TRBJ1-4	ASHTGTVGKLF
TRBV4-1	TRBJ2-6	ASSQDLGGSGANVLT
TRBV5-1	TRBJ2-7	ASSRDTSYEQY
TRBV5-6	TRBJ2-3	ASSPLGGSTDTQY
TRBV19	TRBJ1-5	ASSSGRQGQPQH
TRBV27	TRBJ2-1	ASSFSLVGASGAYNEQF
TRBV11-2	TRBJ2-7	ASSLAQGRHEQY
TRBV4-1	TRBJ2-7	ASSPGRSTGNYEQY
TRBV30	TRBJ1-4	AWSKRIGEKLF
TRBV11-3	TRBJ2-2	ASSRSRAGEAGELF
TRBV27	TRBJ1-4	ASSFRPTVTNEKLF
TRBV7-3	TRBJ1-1	ASSSSGGTEAF
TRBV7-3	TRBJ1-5	ASSLDSNQPQH
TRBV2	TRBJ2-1	ASSSSGSYNEQF
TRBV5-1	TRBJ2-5	ASSLDPGLYQETQY
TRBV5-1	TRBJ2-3	ASSLIPTISDTQY
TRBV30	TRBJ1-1	AWSVQDRVRGLGISAEAF
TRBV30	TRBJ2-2	AWNDGEGELF
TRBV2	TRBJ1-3	ASSASGLVGNTIY
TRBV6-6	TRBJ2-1	ASSTLAGGLYNEQF
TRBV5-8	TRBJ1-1	ASSPVGRTVWTEAF
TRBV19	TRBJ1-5	ASATSGFTQH
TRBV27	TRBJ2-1	ASSPRTLYNEQF
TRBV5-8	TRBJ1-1	ASSLLRGFHMNTEAF
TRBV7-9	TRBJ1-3	ASSAQVGNTIY
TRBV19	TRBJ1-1	ASSIARKPMNTEAF
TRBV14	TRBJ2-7	GQGTSYEQY
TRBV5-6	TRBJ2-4	ASSLTTGARDIQY
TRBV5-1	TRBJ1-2	ASSIDREKNGYT
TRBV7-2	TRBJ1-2	ASSLGAGRWGYT
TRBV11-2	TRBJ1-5	ASSLSGGNQPQH
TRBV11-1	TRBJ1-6	ASSSRRLDFNSPLH
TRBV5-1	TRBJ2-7	ASSLWTSDSYEQY
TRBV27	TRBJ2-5	ASSFLSGAMTQY
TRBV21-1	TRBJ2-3	ASSLEVTSGSSDTQY